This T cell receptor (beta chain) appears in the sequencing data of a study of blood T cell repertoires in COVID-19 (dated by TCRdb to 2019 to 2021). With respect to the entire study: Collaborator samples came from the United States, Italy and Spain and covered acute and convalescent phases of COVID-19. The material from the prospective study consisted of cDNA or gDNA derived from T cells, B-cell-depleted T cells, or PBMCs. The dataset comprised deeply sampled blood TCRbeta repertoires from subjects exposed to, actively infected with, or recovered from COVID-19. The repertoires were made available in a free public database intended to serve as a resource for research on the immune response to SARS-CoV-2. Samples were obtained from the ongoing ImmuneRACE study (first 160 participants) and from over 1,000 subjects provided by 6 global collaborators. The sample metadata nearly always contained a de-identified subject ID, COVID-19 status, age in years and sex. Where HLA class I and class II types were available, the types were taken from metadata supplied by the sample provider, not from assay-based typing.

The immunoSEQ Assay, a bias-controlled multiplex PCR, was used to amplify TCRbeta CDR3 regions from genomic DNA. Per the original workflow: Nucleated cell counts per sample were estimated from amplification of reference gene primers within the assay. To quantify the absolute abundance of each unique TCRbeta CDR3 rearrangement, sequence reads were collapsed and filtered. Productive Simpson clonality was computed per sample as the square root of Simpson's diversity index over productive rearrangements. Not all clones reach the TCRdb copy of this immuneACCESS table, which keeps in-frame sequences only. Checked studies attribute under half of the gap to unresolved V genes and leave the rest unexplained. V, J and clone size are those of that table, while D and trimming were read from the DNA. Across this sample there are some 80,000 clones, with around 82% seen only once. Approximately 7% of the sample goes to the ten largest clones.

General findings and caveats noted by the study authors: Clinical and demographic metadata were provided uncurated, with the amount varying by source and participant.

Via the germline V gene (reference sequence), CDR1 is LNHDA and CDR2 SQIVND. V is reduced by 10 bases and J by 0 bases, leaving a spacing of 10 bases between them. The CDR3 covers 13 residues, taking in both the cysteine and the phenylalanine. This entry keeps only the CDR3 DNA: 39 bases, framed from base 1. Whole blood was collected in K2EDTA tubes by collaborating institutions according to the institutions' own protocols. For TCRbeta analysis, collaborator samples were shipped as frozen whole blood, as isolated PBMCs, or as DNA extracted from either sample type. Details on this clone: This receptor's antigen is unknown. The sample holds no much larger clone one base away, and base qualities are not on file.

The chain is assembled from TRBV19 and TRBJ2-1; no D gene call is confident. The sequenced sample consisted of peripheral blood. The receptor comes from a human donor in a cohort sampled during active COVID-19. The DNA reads TGTGCCATTTCTTCAGGCTCCTACAATGAGCAGTTCTTC. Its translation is CAISSGSYNEQFF.